A selection of T cell receptor beta chains follows, all from one sample in a study of spatial heterogeneity in lung cancer. From the 5' RACE reads, TCRdb called clonotypes with MiXCR, one entry per CDR3 protein. The top ten hold about a tenth of the sample, which has roughly 3,400 distinct CDR3 sequences, 13% seen once. The sequenced sample was lung tumor tissue, obtained at surgery. Receptors were obtained from a female donor with early-stage non-small cell lung cancer. Both conserved end residues are trimmed from each CDR3. A D gene is named only where the DNA matches it firmly.

d_gene,v_gene,j_gene,CDR3aa
-,TRBV6-2/TRBV6-3,TRBJ2-5,ASRNRVKIQETQY
TRBD1,TRBV7-8,TRBJ2-7,ASSFDRVRNEQY
TRBD2,TRBV7-8,TRBJ2-1,ASSYRLAGYNEQF
-,TRBV20-1,TRBJ2-3,SARGTHLSTDTQY
-,TRBV7-2,TRBJ2-5,ASSLRADIRETQY
-,TRBV19,TRBJ1-2,ASSMGFGNGNYGYT
TRBD2,TRBV29-1,TRBJ2-1,SVDPAGGPHEQF
-,TRBV4-3,TRBJ1-6,ASSQFNGAADNSPLH
TRBD2,TRBV29-1,TRBJ2-2,SVDSGRAFSNTGELF
-,TRBV7-2,TRBJ1-5,ASSLVSGGGNQPQH
TRBD2,TRBV20-1,TRBJ2-1,SAEGLAGYNEQF
-,TRBV3-1,TRBJ2-2,ASSQMASHGELF
TRBD1,TRBV5-8,TRBJ2-2,ASSSTTGLGELF
TRBD1,TRBV5-8,TRBJ2-7,ASSLGTGNHEQY
-,TRBV7-2,TRBJ1-1,ASSWNTEAF
-,TRBV18,TRBJ1-1,ASSPSLALAAETEAF
TRBD2,TRBV5-1,TRBJ2-1,ASSPGTSGSAGEQF
TRBD2,TRBV7-9,TRBJ2-1,ASSSLAGDNEQF
-,TRBV20-1,TRBJ1-2,SARALGQAENGYT
-,TRBV13,TRBJ1-5,ASSLGQNQPQH
-,TRBV7-9,TRBJ1-1,ASSFAGPEAF
TRBD1,TRBV19,TRBJ2-7,ASSPLTGQGAREQY